The 27 T cell receptor beta chains in this list originate from one sample, sequenced in a study of blood T cell repertoires in COVID-19. The method was immunoSEQ multiplex PCR; TCRdb's version includes in-frame clones alone and lacks a portion of them. The profile shows about 180,000 clones, approximately 88% of them singletons. Sequenced: peripheral blood. The receptors stem from a woman in her thirties with acute or convalescent COVID-19.

This rearrangement joins TRBV29-1 to TRBJ1-2; TRBD1 might be the D (5 bases). Germline V gene data show CDR1 as SQVTM and CDR2 as ANQGSEA. With 7 bases removed from V and 5 bases from J, the gap between germline ends came to 20 bases. The CDR3 covers 14 residues. The CDR3 nucleotides read TGCAGCGCCAGGGATTCTTTCCGCTCATATGGCTACACCTTC. This translates into CSARDSFRSYGYTF. The full variable domain, in which reference TRBV29-1 and TRBJ1-2 provide the parts outside the CDR3, is SAVISQKPSRDICQRGTSLTIQCQVDSQVTMMFWYRQQPGQSLTLIATANQGSEATYESGFVIDKFPISRPNLTFSTLTVSNMSPEDSSIYLCSARDSFRSYGYTFGSGTRLTVV.

The chain combines TRBV7-8 with TRBJ2-7; 8 bases map to TRBD2. Germline V lookup: CDR1 SGHVS, CDR2 FQNEAQ. V trimming: 0 bases; J trimming: 6 bases; junction bases outside the gene matches: 4. The CDR3 runs to 14 residues. The CDR3 coding sequence is TGTGCCAGCAGCTTAGCGGGGACTAGTGGCGAGCAGTACTTC. This gives the protein CASSLAGTSGEQYF.

The gene calls are TRBV5-1 and TRBJ1-6, with TRBD1 matching 8 bases. The ends lost 4 bases at V and 10 bases at J; junction bases unmatched: 10. Germline CDR1 and CDR2: SGHRS and YFSETQ. This CDR3 region has 15 residues. The CDR3: CASSDKGTGPSPLHF. The CDR3 nucleotides are TGCGCCAGCAGCGACAAAGGGACAGGACCATCACCCCTCCACTTT.

This clone has a single count. The V and J genes are TRBV14 and TRBJ2-7; D is possibly TRBD2 (6 bases). This CDR3 spans 18 amino acids. In germline, CDR1 is SGHDN, CDR2 FVKESK. V was shortened by 0 bases and J by 3 bases, with 21 bases between the two germline ends. In nucleotides, the CDR3 is TGTGCCAGCAGCCAAGAATGGGCCAAATTGGGGCGGGACTACGAGCAGTACTTC. Residues: CASSQEWAKLGRDYEQYF.

This clone has just one count. The chain employs TRBV18 and TRBJ2-7, with a weak D call TRBD2 (5 bases). The CDR3 length is 12 residues. The V end was cut by 6 bases, the J end by 7 bases, with 13 bases between. CDR1 KGHSH and CDR2 LQKENI come from the germline V gene. DNA of the CDR3: TGTGCCAGCTCCGGGGAAACGGAAGAGCAGTACTTC. This sequence encodes CASSGETEEQYF. The entire variable domain, with the rest obtained from reference TRBV18 and TRBJ2-7, is as follows: NAGVMQNPRHLVRRRGQEARLRCSPMKGHSHVYWYRQLPEEGLKFMVYLQKENIIDESGMPKERFSAEFPKEGPSILRIQQVVRGDSAAYFCASSGETEEQYFGPGTRLTVT.

CDR3 protein: CASSPGQGGQETQYF. CDR3 DNA sequence: TGTGCCAGCAGCCCGGGACAGGGAGGACAAGAGACCCAGTACTTC. The rearrangement joins TRBV6-5 to TRBJ2-5, with 9 nucleotides matching TRBD1. The CDR3 runs to 15 residues. J was trimmed by 2 bases and V by 6 bases; bases with no gene match: 7. CDR1 is MNHEY and CDR2 is SVGAGI in the germline V gene.

V is TRBV30 and J is TRBJ2-1, with 7 bases fitting TRBD2. This CDR3 comprises 15 residues. CDR1 and CDR2 from the germline V gene are GTSNPN and SVGIG (reference sequence). V was pared by 1 base and J by 10 bases, with 13 bases of the junction left unmatched. In DNA form, the CDR3 reads TGTGCCTGGAGTGGCCTGGCGGGAGCATTCAGGGAGCAGTTCTTC. This encodes CAWSGLAGAFREQFF.

The chain recombines TRBV5-1 with TRBJ1-1, with D perhaps matching TRBD1 (5 bases). Germline V gene sequence: CDR1 SGHRS, CDR2 YFSETQ. The V and J ends lost 4 bases and 7 bases respectively, with 8 bases between them. CDR3 length equals 11 residues. CDR3 nucleotide sequence: TGCGCCAGCAGCGGGGCTCGTGAAGCTTTCTTT. Translation gives CASSGAREAFF.

V gene TRBV4-1 combines with J gene TRBJ1-6; 7 bases align to TRBD1. The CDR3 length is 17 residues. The germline V gene has CDR1 MGHRA and CDR2 YSYEKL. With 4 bases clipped from V and 7 bases from J, the junction kept 13 bases outside the gene matches. DNA for the CDR3: TGCGCCAGCAGCCCCATACGCGGTAGGGGGCAGAATTCACCCCTCCACTTT. Translation: CASSPIRGRGQNSPLHF.

The genes are TRBV10-3 and TRBJ2-1; 11 nucleotides match TRBD2. The CDR3 has 15 residues. The germline CDR1 and CDR2 sequences are ENHRY and SYGVKD. Trimming at V came to 8 bases and at J to 4 bases, leaving 7 bases not matched to a gene. CDR3 sequence (DNA): TGTGCCATCGGGGGGGGACTAGCGGCGTACAATGAGCAGTTCTTC. Translating it yields CAIGGGLAAYNEQFF.

The V gene is TRBV7-9, the J gene TRBJ2-7; 10 nucleotides align to TRBD2. Germline CDR1 SEHNR, CDR2 FQNEAQ (reference sequence). The CDR3 spans 14 residues. V trimming: 2 bases; J trimming: 6 bases; junction bases outside the gene matches: 4. Here the CDR3 reads CASSLWSSGSEQYF. The DNA for the CDR3 is TGTGCCAGCAGCTTATGGTCTAGCGGGAGCGAGCAGTACTTC.

The chain uses TRBV19 and TRBJ2-1; D perhaps matches TRBD1 (6 bases). Germline CDR1 and CDR2: LNHDA and SQIVND (reference sequence). This CDR3 contains 15 residues. V lost 1 base and J 6 bases, leaving 13 bases between the germline ends. The CDR3 nucleotides are TGTGCCAGTAGTATAGGCAGGGGCCTATCCAATGAGCAGTTCTTC. This encodes CASSIGRGLSNEQFF. The whole variable domain, filled in from reference TRBV19 and TRBJ2-1, reads DGGITQSPKYLFRKEGQNVTLSCEQNLNHDAMYWYRQDPGQGLRLIYYSQIVNDFQKGDIAEGYSVSREKKESFPLTVTSAQKNPTAFYLCASSIGRGLSNEQFFGPGTRLTVL.

The chain employs TRBV2 and TRBJ2-7; 9 nucleotides line up with TRBD2. The CDR3 has 14 residues. CDR1 and CDR2 from the germline V gene are SNHLY and FYNNEI. With 6 bases clipped from V and 6 bases from J, the junction kept 9 bases outside the gene matches. The CDR3 coding sequence is TGTGCCAGCAGCGGGGCGCGGGAGGGCCGCGAGCAGTACTTC. Its translation is CASSGAREGREQYF.

The chain uses TRBV11-2 and TRBJ2-1; no definite D call. The CDR3 length is 15 residues. Germline CDR1 SGHAT, CDR2 FQNNGV. Between the trimmed V and J ends, which lost 5 bases and 0 bases, there was a span of 11 bases. CDR3 sequence reads: CASSPRVTSYNEQFF. The CDR3 nucleotides are TGTGCCAGCAGCCCCCGGGTTACCTCCTACAATGAGCAGTTCTTC.

The chain carries TRBV5-1 and TRBJ2-5, with 12 bases that match TRBD2. Germline CDR1 is SGHRS and CDR2 is YFSETQ. The trim removed 4 bases at V and 2 bases at J, leaving 6 bases unmatched. CDR3 length: 16 residues. CDR3 amino acids: CASSLSTSGSQETQYF. CDR3 nucleotides: TGCGCCAGCAGCCTTTCGACTAGCGGGAGTCAAGAGACCCAGTACTTC.

V and J are TRBV7-9 and TRBJ2-3; tentative D call: TRBD2 (5 bases). Trimming left V 1 base short and J 5 bases short, with 13 bases between. The CDR3 extends over 15 amino acids. Germline V gene sequence: CDR1 SEHNR, CDR2 FQNEAQ (reference sequence). CDR3 DNA sequence: TGTGCCAGCAGCTTAGGCGGGTTTCAAGGAGATACGCAGTATTTT. Protein: CASSLGGFQGDTQYF.

This clone has a single count. This sequence joins TRBV27 and TRBJ2-1; TRBD2 is a possible D gene (6 bases). The CDR3 sequence is 13 residues long. Germline V gene lookup returns CDR1 MNHEY and CDR2 SMNVEV (reference sequence). V gave up 6 bases and J gave up 9 bases, with 15 bases separating them. As DNA, the CDR3 is TGTGCCAGCAGAGGAGGGTTCGCGAGTGAGCAGTTCTTC. Protein sequence: CASRGGFASEQFF.

This chain connects TRBV4-2 to TRBJ2-5, with a weak D call TRBD1 (6 bases). Germline values: CDR1 LGHNA, CDR2 YNFKEQ. Trimming pared 1 base from V and 3 bases from J, leaving 15 bases between. The CDR3 is 16 amino acids. The DNA for the CDR3 is TGTGCCAGCAGCCAAGCAGGGGCTCGGATGGAAGAGACCCAGTACTTC. Translated, it gives CASSQAGARMEETQYF.

A single count supports this clone. This chain joins TRBV6-5 and TRBJ1-2, with D maybe TRBD1 (5 bases). CDR3 size: 14 residues. The V end was cut by 6 bases, the J end by 4 bases, with 15 bases between. Germline V gene data show CDR1 as MNHEY and CDR2 as SVGAGI. The CDR3 coding sequence is TGTGCCAGCAGCTGGATCAGGGCGGTCTATGGCTACACCTTC. Amino acid sequence: CASSWIRAVYGYTF.

V usage is TRBV5-1 and J usage is TRBJ1-1; the match to TRBD1 covers 9 bases. The CDR3 is 13 residues long. The germline CDR1 and CDR2 sequences are SGHRS and YFSETQ. The ends lost 5 bases at V and 8 bases at J; junction bases unmatched: 7. CDR3 nucleotide sequence: TGCGCCAGCAGTCGGACAGGGGCCGCCGAAGCTTTCTTT. It codes for CASSRTGAAEAFF.

The chain is built from TRBV5-6 and TRBJ1-1; TRBD1 matches 10 bases. The CDR3 runs 15 residues. Germline values: CDR1 SGHDT, CDR2 YYEEEE. V shed 5 bases, J shed 3 bases, and the junction held 7 bases outside the gene matches. CDR3 sequence (DNA): TGTGCCAGCAGGCCTGACAGGGGGCGTGACACTGAAGCTTTCTTT. Its translation is CASRPDRGRDTEAFF.

This chain joins TRBV5-1 and TRBJ2-2; TRBD2 agrees at 8 bases. Germline V CDR1 and CDR2: SGHRS, YFSETQ. This CDR3 is built from 14 residues. The ends lost 7 bases at V and 7 bases at J; junction bases unmatched: 9. In DNA, the CDR3 is TGCGCCAGCCAACGGACCGGGACTAGCGGGGAGCTGTTTTTT. Its protein product is CASQRTGTSGELFF.

The chain recombines TRBV6-5 with TRBJ2-3; no clear D gene. The ends were cut back, 7 bases at V and 5 bases at J, with 10 bases in the middle. Germline loops: CDR1 MNHEY, CDR2 SVGAGI. This CDR3 contains 12 residues. In DNA form, the CDR3 reads TGTGCCAGCACAGACTCGGGAGATACGCAGTATTTT. This translates into CASTDSGDTQYF.

The table lists this clone with a count of one. J is TRBJ1-2 and V is TRBV7-2; tentative D call: TRBD1 (5 bases). V was pared by 1 base and J by 5 bases, with 8 bases between. Germline CDR1 and CDR2: SGHTA and FQGNSA. The CDR3 contains 13 residues. The CDR3 coding sequence is TGTGCCAGCAGCTTAGGGGGCAATTATGGCTACACCTTC. Translating it yields CASSLGGNYGYTF.

CDR3 loop: CASSLVPGITGNTIYF. CDR3 DNA: TGTGCCAGCAGCTTGGTACCAGGGATTACTGGAAACACCATATATTTT. The chain couples TRBV5-4 to TRBJ1-3; a weak D match, TRBD1 (5 bases). The CDR3 is 16 amino acids. CDR1 SGHNT and CDR2 YYREEE come from the germline V gene (reference sequence). The V and J ends lost 0 bases and 2 bases respectively, with 12 bases between them.

This clone was seen a single time. V gene TRBV5-1 combines with J gene TRBJ1-6; D may be TRBD1 (5 bases). Germline V gene lookup returns CDR1 SGHRS and CDR2 YFSETQ. Trimming took 0 bases from V and 0 from J, leaving 13 bases between them. The CDR3 length is 18 residues. The CDR3 protein is CASSLGGGAGSYNSPLHF. Written as DNA, the CDR3 is TGCGCCAGCAGCTTGGGTGGAGGGGCTGGCTCCTATAATTCACCCCTCCACTTT.

The V call is TRBV2, the J call TRBJ2-7; 7 bases map to TRBD2. Trimming cost V 7 bases and J 2 bases; bases outside gene matches: 2. CDR1 and CDR2 from the germline V gene are SNHLY and FYNNEI. This CDR3 has 12 amino acids. The CDR3 is CASMGTTYEQYF. As DNA, the CDR3 is TGTGCCAGCATGGGGACTACCTACGAGCAGTACTTC.